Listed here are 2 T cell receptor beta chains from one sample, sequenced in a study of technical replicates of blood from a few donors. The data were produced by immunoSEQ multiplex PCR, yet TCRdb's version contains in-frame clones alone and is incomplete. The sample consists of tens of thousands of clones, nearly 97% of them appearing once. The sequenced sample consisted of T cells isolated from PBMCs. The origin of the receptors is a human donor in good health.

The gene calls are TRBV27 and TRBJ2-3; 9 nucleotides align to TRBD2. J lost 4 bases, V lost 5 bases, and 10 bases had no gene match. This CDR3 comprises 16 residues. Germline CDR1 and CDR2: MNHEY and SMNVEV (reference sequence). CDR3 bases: TGTGCCAGCAGTCCCTATAGCGGGAGAGGCCCAGATACGCAGTATTTT. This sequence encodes CASSPYSGRGPDTQYF.

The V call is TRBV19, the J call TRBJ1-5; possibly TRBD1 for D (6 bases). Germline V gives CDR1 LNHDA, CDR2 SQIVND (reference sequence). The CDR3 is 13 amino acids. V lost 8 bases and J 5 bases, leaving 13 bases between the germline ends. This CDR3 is CASQRGRDQPQHF. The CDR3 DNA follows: TGTGCCAGTCAAAGGGGGAGGGATCAGCCCCAGCATTTT.